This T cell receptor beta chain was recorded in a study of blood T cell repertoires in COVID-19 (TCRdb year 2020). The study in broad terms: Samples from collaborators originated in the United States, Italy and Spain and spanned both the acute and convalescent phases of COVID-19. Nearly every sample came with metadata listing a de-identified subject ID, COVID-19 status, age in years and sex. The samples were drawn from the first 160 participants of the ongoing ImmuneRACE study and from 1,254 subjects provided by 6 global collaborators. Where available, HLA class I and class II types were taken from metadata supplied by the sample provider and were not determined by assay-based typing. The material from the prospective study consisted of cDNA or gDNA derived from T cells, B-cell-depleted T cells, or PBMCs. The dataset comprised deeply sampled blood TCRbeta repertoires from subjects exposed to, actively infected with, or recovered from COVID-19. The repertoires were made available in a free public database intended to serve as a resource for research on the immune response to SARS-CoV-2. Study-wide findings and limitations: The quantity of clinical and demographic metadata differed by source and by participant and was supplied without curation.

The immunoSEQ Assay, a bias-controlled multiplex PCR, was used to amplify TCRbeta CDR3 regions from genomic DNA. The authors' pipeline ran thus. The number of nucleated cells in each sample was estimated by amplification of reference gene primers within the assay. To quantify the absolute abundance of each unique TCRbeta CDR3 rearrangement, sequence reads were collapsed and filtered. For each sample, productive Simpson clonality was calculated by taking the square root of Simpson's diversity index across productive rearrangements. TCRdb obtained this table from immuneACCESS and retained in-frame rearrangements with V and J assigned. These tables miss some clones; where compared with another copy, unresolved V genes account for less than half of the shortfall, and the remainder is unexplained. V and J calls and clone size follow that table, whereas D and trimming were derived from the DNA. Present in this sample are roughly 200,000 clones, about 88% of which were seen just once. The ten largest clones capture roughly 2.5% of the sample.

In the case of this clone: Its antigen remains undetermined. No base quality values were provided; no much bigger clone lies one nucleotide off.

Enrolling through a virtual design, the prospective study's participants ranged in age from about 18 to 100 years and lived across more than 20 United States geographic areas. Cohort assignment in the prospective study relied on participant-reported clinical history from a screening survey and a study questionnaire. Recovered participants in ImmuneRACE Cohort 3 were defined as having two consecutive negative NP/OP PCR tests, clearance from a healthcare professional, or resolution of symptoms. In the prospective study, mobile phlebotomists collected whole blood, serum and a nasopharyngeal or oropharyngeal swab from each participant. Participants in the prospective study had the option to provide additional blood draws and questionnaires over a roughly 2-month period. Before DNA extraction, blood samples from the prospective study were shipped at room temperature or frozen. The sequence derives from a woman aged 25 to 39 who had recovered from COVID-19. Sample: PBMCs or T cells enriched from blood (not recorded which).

The DNA is TGTGCCAGTAGTATAAGTATAGGGGCCGCACAGGATATAGATACGCAGTATTTT. The translation is CASSISIGAAQDIDTQYF. This chain joins TRBV19 to TRBJ2-3; a weak D assignment points to TRBD1 (5 bases agree). The germline V gene (reference sequence) sets CDR1 to LNHDA and CDR2 to SQIVND. Including the terminal cysteine and phenylalanine, the CDR3 comprises 18 residues. The read is trimmed to its CDR3 DNA, 54 bases read in frame from base 1. V is pared back by 2 bases and J by 5 bases, with 23 bases lying between the germline termini.